Shown below are 22 T cell receptor beta chains from a single sample sequenced in a study of OX40 agonist ivuxolimab in advanced cancers. Sequencing was performed with immunoSEQ multiplex PCR; in TCRdb, only in-frame clones are kept and a portion is missing. The sample includes 30,000 to 40,000 clones, about three quarters of them seen just once. The material sequenced was CD4+ or CD8+ T cells sorted from blood, taken in a trial of the OX40 agonist ivuxolimab. The receptors derive from an adult with an advanced solid tumor such as melanoma, head and neck, liver or kidney cancer.

This chain joins TRBV6-4 and TRBJ2-5; D is possibly TRBD1 or TRBD2 (5 bases each). The CDR3 consists of 14 residues. In germline, CDR1 is MRHNA, CDR2 SNTAGT. Trimming shortened V by 3 bases and J by 5 bases, and 13 bases separated the two germline ends. As DNA, the CDR3 is TGTGCCAGCAGTGAAGGGACCGGCGTGGAGACCCAGTACTTC. It codes for CASSEGTGVETQYF.

In its sample, this clone was seen a few times. The V and J genes are TRBV6-5 and TRBJ2-3; D is unresolved. The ends were cut back, 0 bases at V and 2 bases at J, with 3 bases in the middle. The CDR3 runs to 13 residues. Germline loops: CDR1 MNHEY, CDR2 SVGAGI. The CDR3 reads CASSYSSTDTQYF. The CDR3, as DNA: TGTGCCAGCAGTTACTCGTCCACAGATACGCAGTATTTT.

The rearrangement joins TRBV6-5 to TRBJ1-2, with D maybe TRBD1 (5 bases). The CDR3 sequence is 14 residues long. The V end was cut by 5 bases, the J end by 8 bases, with 18 bases between. The germline CDR1 and CDR2 sequences are MNHEY and SVGAGI. In DNA form, the CDR3 reads TGTGCCAGCAGTCCCGAGGGACTTTACGGGGGCTACACCTTC. Residues: CASSPEGLYGGYTF.

This clone was detected once. CDR3 sequence reads: CASSLPGQSTEAFF. CDR3 DNA: TGTGCCAGCAGTCTTCCCGGACAGTCCACTGAAGCTTTCTTT. The chain couples TRBV28 to TRBJ1-1; perhaps TRBD1 as D (6 bases). Germline loops: CDR1 MDHEN, CDR2 SYDVKM. V was pared by 5 bases and J by 4 bases, with 14 bases between. The CDR3 loop spans 14 amino acids.

A single count supports this clone. This chain joins TRBV5-1 and TRBJ1-3; 9 bases line up with TRBD1. Unmatched junction bases numbered 5, after V lost 8 bases and J lost 2 bases. There are 14 residues in the CDR3. Germline V gene sequence: CDR1 SGHRS, CDR2 YFSETQ. The CDR3, as DNA: TGCGCCAGTCGGACAGGGGATACTGGAAACACCATATATTTT. It codes for CASRTGDTGNTIYF.

This chain connects TRBV28 to TRBJ2-3; 9 bases match TRBD1. The CDR3 length is 14 residues. Germline V gene data show CDR1 as MDHEN and CDR2 as SYDVKM. J was trimmed by 6 bases and V by 3 bases; bases with no gene match: 4. CDR3 loop: CASSFSQGADTQYF. DNA of the CDR3: TGTGCCAGCAGTTTCTCACAGGGGGCGGATACGCAGTATTTT.

V gene TRBV19 combines with J gene TRBJ2-3, with 9 bases identical to TRBD1. V lost 4 bases, J lost 6 bases, and 2 bases stayed unmatched. CDR1 and CDR2 (germline): LNHDA, SQIVND (reference sequence). CDR3 size: 13 residues. CDR3 amino acids: CASSNRGPDTQYF. The CDR3 nucleotides are TGTGCCAGTAGTAACAGGGGGCCTGATACGCAGTATTTT.

The rearrangement links TRBV6-5 to TRBJ1-1; 8 positions agree with TRBD1. Germline loops: CDR1 MNHEY, CDR2 SVGAGI. The CDR3 contains 11 residues. Trimming at V came to 7 bases and at J to 10 bases, leaving 5 bases not matched to a gene. This CDR3 is CASTGQGLAFF. The CDR3 bases are TGTGCCAGCACCGGACAGGGTTTAGCTTTCTTT.

This clone was found once. The chain couples TRBV10-1 to TRBJ1-2; 10 nucleotides agree with TRBD1. Trimming took 10 bases from V and 4 from J; bases not matched to a gene: 9. The CDR3 has 14 residues. Per the germline V gene, CDR1 is WNHNN and CDR2 is SYGVQD (reference sequence). CDR3 in amino acids: CATPPTGGVYGYTF. The DNA of the CDR3 is TGCGCCACCCCGCCGACAGGGGGCGTCTATGGCTACACCTTC.

V usage is TRBV7-9 and J usage is TRBJ2-2, with D uncertain. Germline loops: CDR1 SEHNR, CDR2 FQNEAQ (reference sequence). The CDR3 runs 15 residues. Trimming stripped 3 bases from V and 6 bases from J, with 14 bases between. The CDR3 coding sequence is TGTGCCAGCAGCTTCGACACAAACTACGCCGGGGAGCTGTTTTTT. Its translation: CASSFDTNYAGELFF. Based on the CDR3 plus reference TRBV7-9 and TRBJ2-2, the full variable domain is DTGVSQNPRHKITKRGQNVTFRCDPISEHNRLYWYRQTLGQGPEFLTYFQNEAQLEKSRLLSDRFSAERPKGSFSTLEIQRTEQGDSAMYLCASSFDTNYAGELFFGEGSRLTVL.

The genes are TRBV6-1 and TRBJ2-1; a weak D match, TRBD2 (6 bases). This CDR3 is 14 amino acids long. The germline V gene has CDR1 MNHNS and CDR2 SASEGT. Trimming took off 3 bases at V and 6 bases at J, with 12 bases between the two ends. CDR3 DNA sequence: TGTGCCAGCAGTGAGCAGATGACTAGCAATGAGCAGTTCTTC. It codes for CASSEQMTSNEQFF.

The chain links TRBV6-1 to TRBJ2-7, with 12 bases matching TRBD2. The length of the CDR3 is 14 residues. V lost 4 bases, J lost 3 bases, and 1 base stayed unmatched. CDR1 MNHNS and CDR2 SASEGT come from the germline V gene. CDR3 sequence reads: CASSGTSGVYEQYF. The CDR3 bases are TGTGCCAGCAGTGGGACTAGCGGGGTCTACGAGCAGTACTTC.

The chain links TRBV2 to TRBJ1-1; 7 positions match TRBD1. Germline loops: CDR1 SNHLY, CDR2 FYNNEI. Trimming removed 5 bases from V and 5 bases from J; junction bases left unmatched: 5. CDR3 length equals 13 residues. The CDR3 here is CASSLRGGTEAFF. The CDR3 DNA reads as TGTGCCAGCAGTCTCAGGGGGGGGACTGAAGCTTTCTTT. Full variable domain (outside the CDR3, taken from reference TRBV2 and TRBJ1-1): EPEVTQTPSHQVTQMGQEVILRCVPISNHLYFYWYRQILGQKVEFLVSFYNNEISEKSEIFDDQFSVERPDGSNFTLKIRSTKLEDSAMYFCASSLRGGTEAFFGQGTRLTVV.

The genes are TRBV28 and TRBJ1-5; possible D gene TRBD1, 5 bases. The V end was cut by 4 bases, the J end by 4 bases, with 11 bases between. The CDR3 covers 14 residues. CDR1 is MDHEN, CDR2 SYDVKM, per germline. DNA for the CDR3: TGTGCCAGCAGTTGGGGGGTTGGTAATCAGCCCCAGCATTTT. Translating it yields CASSWGVGNQPQHF. The full variable domain, rest sourced from reference TRBV28 and TRBJ1-5, is DVKVTQSSRYLVKRTGEKVFLECVQDMDHENMFWYRQDPGLGLRLIYFSYDVKMKEKGDIPEGYSVSREKKERFSLILESASTNQTSMYLCASSWGVGNQPQHFGDGTRLSIL.

This chain links TRBV5-1 with TRBJ1-4, with TRBD1 as a possible D gene (5 bases). CDR1 and CDR2 (germline): SGHRS, YFSETQ. CDR3 size: 15 residues. Trimming removed 2 bases at V and 0 bases at J, with 8 bases between. CDR3 protein: CASSLQAATNEKLFF. In DNA form, the CDR3 reads TGCGCCAGCAGCTTACAGGCCGCAACTAATGAAAAACTGTTTTTT.

This rearrangement joins TRBV10-3 to TRBJ1-5; 7 bases are shared with TRBD1. The CDR3 extends over 13 amino acids. After removal of 6 bases from V and 3 bases from J, the junction contained 2 bases not matched to a gene. Germline V lookup: CDR1 ENHRY, CDR2 SYGVKD. CDR3 nucleotides: TGTGCCATCAGGACAGGGCTCAATCAGCCCCAGCATTTT. Amino acids: CAIRTGLNQPQHF.

V and J are TRBV28 and TRBJ1-6, with no clear D. Germline CDR1 reads MDHEN; CDR2 reads SYDVKM. V lost 9 bases and J 4 bases, leaving 10 bases between the germline ends. The CDR3 loop spans 13 amino acids. In nucleotides, the CDR3 is TGTGCCAGTCATGGGGTTTATAATTCACCCCTCCACTTT. It translates to CASHGVYNSPLHF.

The chain carries TRBV2 and TRBJ2-3; 11 nucleotides match TRBD2. V was pared by 6 bases and J by 6 bases, with 14 bases of the junction left unmatched. The CDR3 is 17 residues long. Per germline, CDR1 SNHLY and CDR2 FYNNEI. The CDR3 region is CASSPEVSGRAWDTQYF. The CDR3 DNA follows: TGTGCCAGCAGCCCCGAAGTTAGCGGGAGGGCCTGGGATACGCAGTATTTT.

V gene TRBV2 combines with J gene TRBJ1-3, with unresolved D. From germline, CDR1 is SNHLY and CDR2 FYNNEI. V lost 5 bases and J lost 0, with 11 bases in between. This CDR3 has 15 residues. CDR3 DNA sequence: TGTGCCAGCAGTTCGGACGGAGCCTCTGGAAACACCATATATTTT. Protein product: CASSSDGASGNTIYF. The full variable domain, its missing parts supplied by reference TRBV2 and TRBJ1-3, is EPEVTQTPSHQVTQMGQEVILRCVPISNHLYFYWYRQILGQKVEFLVSFYNNEISEKSEIFDDQFSVERPDGSNFTLKIRSTKLEDSAMYFCASSSDGASGNTIYFGEGSWLTVV.

The chain couples TRBV19 to TRBJ1-3; no firm D call. CDR1 is LNHDA, CDR2 SQIVND, per germline (reference sequence). Trimming left V 5 bases short and J 4 bases short, with 15 bases between. The length of the CDR3 is 15 residues. The CDR3 DNA sequence: TGTGCCAGTAGTGAAAACGGAGAAGCCGGAAACACCATATATTTT. Protein product: CASSENGEAGNTIYF.

The rearrangement joins TRBV6-6 to TRBJ2-7; 11 nucleotides line up with TRBD2. V was clipped by 7 bases and J by 7 bases; unmatched bases: 9. This CDR3 region has 14 residues. The germline V gene has CDR1 MNHNY and CDR2 SVGAGI (reference sequence). Here the CDR3 reads CASMLGTSGSEQYF. The CDR3 nucleotides read TGTGCCAGCATGTTAGGGACTAGCGGTTCGGAGCAGTACTTC.

The chain couples TRBV4-1 to TRBJ1-5; a possible D gene is TRBD1 (6 bases). The CDR3 is 15 amino acids. V was shortened by 4 bases and J by 0 bases, with 10 bases between the two germline ends. Germline CDR1 MGHRA, CDR2 YSYEKL. CDR3 nucleotides: TGCGCCAGCAGCCCTACAGGGAATAGCAATCAGCCCCAGCATTTT. It translates to CASSPTGNSNQPQHF.